What follows describes a single TCR beta chain. Repertoires were generated with immunoSEQ multiplex PCR, while TCRdb's copy carries only in-frame clones and drops some. The sample carries some 95,000 clones, approximately 86% recorded once. This CDR3 has 18 residues. After removal of 3 bases from V and 3 bases from J, the junction contained 9 bases not matched to a gene. Germline CDR1 is SGHRS and CDR2 is YFSETQ. These data belong to a study of control samples from healthy donors and cancer patients. Sequenced: blood. The clonotype was recovered from a man aged 30-40 years in good health. This chain joins TRBV5-1 and TRBJ2-3; 14 bases match TRBD2. CDR3 region: CASSSGLAGAGITDTQYF. Written as DNA, the CDR3 is TGCGCCAGCAGCTCGGGACTAGCGGGAGCCGGGATAACAGATACGCAGTATTTT.